The 9 T cell receptor beta chains below all came from one sample that was sequenced in a study of blood T cell repertoires in COVID-19. The assay was immunoSEQ multiplex PCR, and TCRdb's table has in-frame clones only and misses some. The table includes around 250,000 clones, around 85% detected once. Sequencing was done on a sample of PBMCs or T cells enriched from blood (not recorded which). The receptors derive from a woman in her forties or fifties with acute COVID-19.

The chain combines TRBV5-6 with TRBJ1-1, with D possibly TRBD1 on 6 matching bases. Trimming shortened V by 3 bases and J by 3 bases, and 6 bases separated the two germline ends. CDR3 length equals 12 residues. Germline V gene lookup returns CDR1 SGHDT and CDR2 YYEEEE. The CDR3, as DNA: TGTGCCAGCAGCTGGACAGACACTGAAGCTTTCTTT. This encodes CASSWTDTEAFF.

V gene TRBV4-2 combines with J gene TRBJ1-5, with TRBD1 identical over 7 bases. The CDR3 covers 16 residues. V lost 0 bases and J lost 4; bases outside the gene matches: 6. In germline, CDR1 is LGHNA, CDR2 YNFKEQ. This chain's CDR3 is CASSQEGGTENQPQHF. The CDR3 bases are TGTGCCAGCAGCCAAGAAGGTGGGACAGAGAATCAGCCCCAGCATTTT.

As regards this clone: Its ends do not fully match the called genes, so a read error is possible. This chain connects TRBV12-3 or TRBV12-4 to TRBJ1-1; D is ambiguous. The CDR3 spans 13 residues. The CDR3 region is CASSFYNYPEHAF. Here the CDR3 DNA reads TGTGCCAGCAGTTTTTACAACTATCCTGAGCACGCCTTT.

V is TRBV7-6 and J is TRBJ2-1; TRBD2 might be the D (6 bases). This CDR3 contains 16 residues. The ends were cut back, 5 bases at V and 0 bases at J, with 14 bases in the middle. Germline CDR1 reads SGHVS; CDR2 reads FNYEAQ. Here the CDR3 reads CASSAGGLPSYNEQFF. The CDR3 DNA follows: TGTGCCAGCAGCGCCGGGGGATTGCCCTCCTACAATGAGCAGTTCTTC.

The chain joins TRBV5-1 to TRBJ1-6; 7 nucleotides align to TRBD1. The ends lost 4 bases at V and 4 bases at J; junction bases unmatched: 2. This CDR3 contains 14 residues. Germline V gene sequence: CDR1 SGHRS, CDR2 YFSETQ. The CDR3 DNA reads as TGCGCCAGCAGCGAGACAGGGTATAATTCACCCCTCCACTTT. Residues: CASSETGYNSPLHF.

V and J are TRBV5-1 and TRBJ1-1; no reliable D call. V dropped 1 base and J dropped 4 bases, with 17 bases sitting between them. The CDR3 runs 16 residues. Germline loops: CDR1 SGHRS, CDR2 YFSETQ. The CDR3 reads CASSLPRGEMITEAFF. CDR3 sequence (DNA): TGCGCCAGCAGCTTGCCGCGCGGGGAAATGATCACTGAAGCTTTCTTT.

This clone showed up just a few times. J is TRBJ2-2 and V is TRBV7-8, with D possibly TRBD1 on 5 matching bases. CDR1 is SGHVS and CDR2 is FQNEAQ in the germline V gene. V was cut by 6 bases and J by 4 bases, with 9 bases left in between. The CDR3 consists of 13 residues. CDR3: CASSTGVTGELFF. The CDR3 bases are TGTGCCAGCAGTACAGGAGTCACCGGGGAGCTGTTTTTT. Complete variable domain (other parts from reference TRBV7-8 and TRBJ2-2): GAGVSQSPRYKVAKRGQDVALRCDPISGHVSLFWYQQALGQGPEFLTYFQNEAQLDKSGLPSDRFFAERPEGSVSTLKIQRTQQEDSAVYLCASSTGVTGELFFGEGSRLTVL.

The V gene is TRBV18, the J gene TRBJ1-1; D ambiguous. CDR1 and CDR2 from the germline V gene are KGHSH and LQKENI. This CDR3 comprises 16 residues. V shed 3 bases and J shed 4 bases, with 18 bases lying between them. The CDR3 region is CASSPKSSPGTTEAFF. The CDR3 nucleotides are TGTGCCAGCTCACCTAAATCCAGTCCGGGTACCACTGAAGCTTTCTTT.

The chain employs TRBV10-2 and TRBJ2-5; 8 bases line up with TRBD1. The CDR3 spans 15 residues. Germline V gene sequence: CDR1 WSHSY, CDR2 SAAADI. V shed 2 bases and J 6 bases; nucleotides not matched to a gene: 8. CDR3 amino acids: CASSEQGAQGQTQYF. The DNA of the CDR3 is TGCGCCAGCAGTGAGCAGGGGGCGCAGGGTCAGACCCAGTACTTC.